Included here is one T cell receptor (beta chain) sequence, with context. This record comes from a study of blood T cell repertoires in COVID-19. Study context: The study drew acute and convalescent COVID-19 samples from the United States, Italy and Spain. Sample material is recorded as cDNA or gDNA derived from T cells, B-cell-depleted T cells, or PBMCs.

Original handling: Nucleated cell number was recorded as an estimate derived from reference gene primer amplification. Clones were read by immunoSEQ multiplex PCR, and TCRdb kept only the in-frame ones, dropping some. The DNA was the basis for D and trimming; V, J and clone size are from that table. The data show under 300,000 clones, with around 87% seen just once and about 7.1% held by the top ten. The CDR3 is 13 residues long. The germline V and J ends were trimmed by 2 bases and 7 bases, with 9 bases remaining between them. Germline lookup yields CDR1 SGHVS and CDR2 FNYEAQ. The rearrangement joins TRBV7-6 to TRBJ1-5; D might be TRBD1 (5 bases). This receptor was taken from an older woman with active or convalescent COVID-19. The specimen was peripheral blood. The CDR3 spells CASSLQGRQPQHF. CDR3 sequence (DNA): TGTGCCAGCAGCTTACAGGGAAGGCAGCCCCAGCATTTT.